What follows are 8 T cell receptor beta chains derived from one specimen sequenced in a study of vaccination effects on CD4 cells after COVID-19. No antigens are known for them. Pools of viral peptides were used by the ViraFEST assay to expand antigen-specific CD4+ T cells ahead of sequencing. Researchers isolated CD4+ T cells once about 11 days of culture had elapsed. All participants had two doses of either the BNT162b2 or mRNA-1273 vaccine. The method was immunoSEQ multiplex PCR; TCRdb's version includes in-frame clones alone and lacks a portion of them. The sample contains about 24,000 clones, roughly 80% of which appear only once. This specimen was CD4+ T cells from PBMCs cultured with HCoV-NL63 spike peptides, taken after COVID-19 vaccination. The receptors were gathered from a human donor who received a COVID-19 vaccine.

The chain recombines TRBV5-4 with TRBJ1-1, with 9 positions matching TRBD1. In germline, CDR1 is SGHNT, CDR2 YYREEE (reference sequence). V was pared by 3 bases and J by 5 bases, with 8 bases of the junction left unmatched. There are 15 residues in the CDR3. CDR3 residues: CASSSVGQGRTEAFF. CDR3 DNA: TGTGCCAGCAGCTCTGTAGGACAGGGGAGAACTGAAGCTTTCTTT.

The chain has TRBV30 and TRBJ1-1; D possibly corresponds to TRBD1 (6 bases). Per germline, CDR1 GTSNPN and CDR2 SVGIG (reference sequence). Trimming took off 5 bases at V and 9 bases at J, with 13 bases between the two ends. This CDR3 region has 11 residues. The CDR3 protein is CAWFLGGKAFF. The DNA for the CDR3 is TGTGCCTGGTTCCTAGGGGGGAAAGCTTTCTTT. The full variable domain, rest sourced from reference TRBV30 and TRBJ1-1, is SQTIHQWPATLVQPVGSPLSLECTVEGTSNPNLYWYRQAAGRGLQLLFYSVGIGQISSEVPQNLSASRPQDRQFILSSKKLLLSDSGFYLCAWFLGGKAFFGQGTRLTVV.

This clone was detected a few times. The rearrangement links TRBV10-3 to TRBJ2-7; unclear D gene. Germline V gene sequence: CDR1 ENHRY, CDR2 SYGVKD. V was trimmed by 4 bases and J by 3 bases, leaving 7 bases between them. The CDR3 consists of 12 residues. DNA of the CDR3: TGTGCCATCAGTGGAGTAGGCTACGAGCAGTACTTC. It is translated as CAISGVGYEQYF.

V gene TRBV7-9 combines with J gene TRBJ2-1, with a tentative D call TRBD2 (6 bases). The germline CDR1 and CDR2 sequences are SEHNR and FQNEAQ (reference sequence). The CDR3 totals 15 residues. V was shortened by 6 bases and J by 1 base, with 13 bases between the two germline ends. The CDR3 bases are TGTGCCAGCAGTCACGACGGGGGTTCCTACAATGAGCAGTTCTTC. This gives the protein CASSHDGGSYNEQFF.

The chain joins TRBV6-4 to TRBJ2-1; TRBD2 is a possible D gene (6 bases). Germline V gene sequence: CDR1 MRHNA, CDR2 SNTAGT. The CDR3 has 15 amino acids. Trimming stripped 6 bases from V and 5 bases from J, with 17 bases between. CDR3 sequence (DNA): TGTGCCAGCAGCCTTCGGGAGAGCCCAGACAATGAGCAGTTCTTC. This encodes CASSLRESPDNEQFF.

This clone was counted many times. The chain carries TRBV30 and TRBJ2-7, with D perhaps TRBD1 (6 bases). With 2 bases removed from V and 3 bases from J, the gap between germline ends came to 11 bases. Germline V lookup: CDR1 GTSNPN, CDR2 SVGIG (reference sequence). There are 13 residues in the CDR3. This chain's CDR3 is CAWSPQTGYEQYF. As DNA, the CDR3 is TGTGCCTGGAGTCCCCAGACAGGCTACGAGCAGTACTTC.

V gene TRBV4-2 combines with J gene TRBJ2-1; 7 nucleotides line up with TRBD2. Germline-derived CDR1 and CDR2 are LGHNA and YNFKEQ. Germline trimming cut 5 bases from V and 3 bases from J; bases unmatched to any gene: 10. The CDR3 spans 16 residues. This CDR3 is CASSTPGRELYNEQFF. For the CDR3, the DNA is TGTGCCAGCAGCACACCGGGGCGGGAGCTCTACAATGAGCAGTTCTTC.

J is TRBJ1-6 and V is TRBV7-2; D is undetermined. The CDR3 consists of 14 residues. Germline CDR1 and CDR2: SGHTA and FQGNSA. Trimming took 5 bases from V and 11 from J, leaving 16 bases between them. CDR3 protein: CASSPSEGRPPLHF. The CDR3 DNA reads as TGTGCCAGCAGCCCCAGTGAAGGGAGACCACCCCTCCACTTT.